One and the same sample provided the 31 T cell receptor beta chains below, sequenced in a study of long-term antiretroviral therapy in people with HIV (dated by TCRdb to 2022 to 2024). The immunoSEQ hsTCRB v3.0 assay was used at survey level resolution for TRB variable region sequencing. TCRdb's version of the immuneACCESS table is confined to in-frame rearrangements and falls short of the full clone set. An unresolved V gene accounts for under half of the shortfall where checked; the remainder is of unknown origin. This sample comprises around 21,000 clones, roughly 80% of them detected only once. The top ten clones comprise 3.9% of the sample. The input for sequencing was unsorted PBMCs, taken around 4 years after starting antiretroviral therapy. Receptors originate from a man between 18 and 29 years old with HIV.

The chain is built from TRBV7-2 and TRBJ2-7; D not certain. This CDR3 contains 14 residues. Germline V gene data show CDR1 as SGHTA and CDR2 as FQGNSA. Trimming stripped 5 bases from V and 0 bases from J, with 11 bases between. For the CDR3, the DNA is TGTGCCAGCAGCATCCGCCGAAGCTCCTACGAGCAGTACTTC. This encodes CASSIRRSSYEQYF.

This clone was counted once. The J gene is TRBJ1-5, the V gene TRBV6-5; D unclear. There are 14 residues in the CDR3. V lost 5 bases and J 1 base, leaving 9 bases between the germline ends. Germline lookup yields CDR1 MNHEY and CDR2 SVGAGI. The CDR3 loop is CASSRPGSNQPQHF. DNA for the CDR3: TGTGCCAGCAGTCGCCCTGGGAGCAATCAGCCCCAGCATTTT.

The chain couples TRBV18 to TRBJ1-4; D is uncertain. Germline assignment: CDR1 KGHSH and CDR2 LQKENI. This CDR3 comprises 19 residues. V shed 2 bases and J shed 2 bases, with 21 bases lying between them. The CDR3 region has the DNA TGTGCCAGCTCACCAGGCAGAGCCCGTGAAGTTTGGACTAATGAAAAACTGTTTTTT. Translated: CASSPGRAREVWTNEKLFF.

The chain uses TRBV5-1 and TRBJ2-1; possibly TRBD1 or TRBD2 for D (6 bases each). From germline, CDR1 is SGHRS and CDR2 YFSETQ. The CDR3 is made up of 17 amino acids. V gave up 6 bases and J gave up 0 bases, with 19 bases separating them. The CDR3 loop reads CASNPARGVSSYNEQFF. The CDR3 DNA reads TGCGCCAGCAATCCGGCTAGGGGGGTAAGCTCCTACAATGAGCAGTTCTTC.

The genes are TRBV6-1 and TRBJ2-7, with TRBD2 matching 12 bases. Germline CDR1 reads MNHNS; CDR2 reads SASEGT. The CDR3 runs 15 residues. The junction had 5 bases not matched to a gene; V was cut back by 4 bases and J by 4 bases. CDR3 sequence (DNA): TGTGCCAGCAGTGGGACTAGCGGGGCGGGGTACGAGCAGTACTTC. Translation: CASSGTSGAGYEQYF.

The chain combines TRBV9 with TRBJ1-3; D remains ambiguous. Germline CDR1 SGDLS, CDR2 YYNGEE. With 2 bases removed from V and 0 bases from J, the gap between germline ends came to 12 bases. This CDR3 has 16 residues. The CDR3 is CASSVGFEVSGNTIYF. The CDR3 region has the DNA TGTGCCAGCAGCGTCGGGTTCGAGGTCTCTGGAAACACCATATATTTT.

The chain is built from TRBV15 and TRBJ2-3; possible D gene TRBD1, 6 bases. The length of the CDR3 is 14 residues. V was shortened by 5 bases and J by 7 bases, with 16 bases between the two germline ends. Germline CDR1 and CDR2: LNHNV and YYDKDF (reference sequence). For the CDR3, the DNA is TGTGCCACCAGCGGAACAGGGATTCGGAATACGCAGTATTTT. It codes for CATSGTGIRNTQYF.

DNA of the CDR3: TGTGCTAGTGGTTTGGTCCCCGGGGCGAACACCGGGGAGCTGTTTTTT. This codes for CASGLVPGANTGELFF. The chain couples TRBV12-5 to TRBJ2-2, with D possibly TRBD2 on 5 matching bases. This CDR3 is 16 amino acids long. V lost 0 bases to trimming and J lost 0 bases, with 8 bases between them. The germline V gene encodes CDR1 LGHNT and CDR2 FRNRAP.

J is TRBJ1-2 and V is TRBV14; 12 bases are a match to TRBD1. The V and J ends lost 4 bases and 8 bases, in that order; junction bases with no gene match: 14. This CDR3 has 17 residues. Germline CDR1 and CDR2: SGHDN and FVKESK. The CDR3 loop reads CASSRYVAGQGARGYTF. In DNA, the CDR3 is TGTGCCAGCAGCCGGTACGTTGCGGGACAGGGGGCGAGAGGCTACACCTTC.

The CDR3 loop reads CASKGTATNYGYTF. The CDR3 DNA sequence: TGTGCCAGTAAAGGGACAGCTACTAACTATGGCTACACCTTC. The gene calls are TRBV19 and TRBJ1-2; 7 bases are a match to TRBD1. This CDR3 has 14 amino acids. V gave up 7 bases and J gave up 0 bases; unmatched junction bases: 5. From germline, CDR1 is LNHDA and CDR2 SQIVND (reference sequence).

Written as DNA, the CDR3 is TGCGCCAGCAGCTTGCCAGGCGGCACTGAAGCTTTCTTT. It specifies CASSLPGGTEAFF. V and J are TRBV5-1 and TRBJ1-1; no reliable D call. The ends were cut back, 1 base at V and 4 bases at J, with 8 bases in the middle. The CDR3 consists of 13 residues. Germline V gives CDR1 SGHRS, CDR2 YFSETQ.

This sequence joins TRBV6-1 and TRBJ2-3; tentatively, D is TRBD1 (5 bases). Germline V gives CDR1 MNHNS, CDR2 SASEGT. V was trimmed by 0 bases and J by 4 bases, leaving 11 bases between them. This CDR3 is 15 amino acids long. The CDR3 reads CASSEARGRADTQYF. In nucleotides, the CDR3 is TGTGCCAGCAGTGAAGCAAGGGGAAGGGCAGATACGCAGTATTTT.

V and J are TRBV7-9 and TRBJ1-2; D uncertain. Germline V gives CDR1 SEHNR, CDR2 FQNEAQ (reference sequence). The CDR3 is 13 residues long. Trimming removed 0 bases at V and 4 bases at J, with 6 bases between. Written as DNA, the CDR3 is TGTGCCAGCAGCTTAGCGATGATCTATGGCTACACCTTC. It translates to CASSLAMIYGYTF.

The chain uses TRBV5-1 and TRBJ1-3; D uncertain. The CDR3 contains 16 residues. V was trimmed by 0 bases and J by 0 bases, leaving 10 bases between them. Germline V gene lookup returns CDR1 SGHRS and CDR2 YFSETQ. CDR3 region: CASSLGQTPSGNTIYF. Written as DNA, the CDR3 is TGCGCCAGCAGCTTGGGTCAGACCCCCTCTGGAAACACCATATATTTT.

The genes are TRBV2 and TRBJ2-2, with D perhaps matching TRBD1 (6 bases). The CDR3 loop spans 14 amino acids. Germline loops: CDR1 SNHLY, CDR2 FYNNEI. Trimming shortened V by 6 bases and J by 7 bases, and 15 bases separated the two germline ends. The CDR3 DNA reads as TGTGCCAGCAGAGAGTTTACAGGGTACGGGGAGCTGTTTTTT. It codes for CASREFTGYGELFF.

As DNA, the CDR3 is TGTGCCAGCAGAATACAGGGACGGTTCTATAATTCACCCCTCCACTTT. This encodes CASRIQGRFYNSPLHF. The rearrangement uses TRBV27 and TRBJ1-6; D may be TRBD1 (6 bases). The CDR3 runs to 16 residues. Trimming pared 6 bases from V and 3 bases from J, leaving 15 bases between. Per the germline V gene, CDR1 is MNHEY and CDR2 is SMNVEV (reference sequence).

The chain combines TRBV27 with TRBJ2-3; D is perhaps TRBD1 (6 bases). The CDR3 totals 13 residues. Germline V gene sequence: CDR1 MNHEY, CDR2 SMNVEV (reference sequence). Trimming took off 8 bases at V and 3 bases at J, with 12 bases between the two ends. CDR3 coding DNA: TGTGCCAGCGGGGCCAGGGGAACAGATACGCAGTATTTT. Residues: CASGARGTDTQYF.

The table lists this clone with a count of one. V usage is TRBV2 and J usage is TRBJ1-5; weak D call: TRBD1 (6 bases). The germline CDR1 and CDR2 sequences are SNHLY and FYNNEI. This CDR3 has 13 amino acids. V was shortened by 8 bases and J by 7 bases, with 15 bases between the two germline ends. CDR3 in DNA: TGTGCCAGCGATACAGGGCCCGGGCAGCCCCAGCATTTT. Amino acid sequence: CASDTGPGQPQHF.

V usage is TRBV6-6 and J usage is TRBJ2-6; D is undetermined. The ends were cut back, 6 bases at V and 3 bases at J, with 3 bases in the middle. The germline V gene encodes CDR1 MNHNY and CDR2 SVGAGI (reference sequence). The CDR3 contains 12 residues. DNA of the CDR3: TGTGCCAGCAGGGATGGGGCCAACGTCCTGACTTTC. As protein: CASRDGANVLTF.

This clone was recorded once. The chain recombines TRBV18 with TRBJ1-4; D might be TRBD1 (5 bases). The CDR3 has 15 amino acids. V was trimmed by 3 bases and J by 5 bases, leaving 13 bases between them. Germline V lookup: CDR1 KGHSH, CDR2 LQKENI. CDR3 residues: CASSPRTGTNEKLFF. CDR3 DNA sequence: TGTGCCAGCTCACCTAGAACAGGTACCAATGAAAAACTGTTTTTT.

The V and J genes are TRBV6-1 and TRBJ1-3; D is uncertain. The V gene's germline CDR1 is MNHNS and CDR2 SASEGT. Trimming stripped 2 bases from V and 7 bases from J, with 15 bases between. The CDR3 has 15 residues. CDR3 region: CASSEQSIIRNTIYF. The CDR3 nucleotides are TGTGCCAGCAGTGAACAAAGCATAATCAGGAACACCATATATTTT.

The CDR3 bases are TGCGCCAGCAGCCACGGTTCTGGTTACAATGAGCAGTTCTTC. Amino acid sequence: CASSHGSGYNEQFF. The V and J genes are TRBV4-1 and TRBJ2-1, with D unresolved. CDR3 length: 14 amino acids. V was cut by 3 bases and J by 4 bases, with 10 bases left in between. Germline CDR1 is MGHRA and CDR2 is YSYEKL.

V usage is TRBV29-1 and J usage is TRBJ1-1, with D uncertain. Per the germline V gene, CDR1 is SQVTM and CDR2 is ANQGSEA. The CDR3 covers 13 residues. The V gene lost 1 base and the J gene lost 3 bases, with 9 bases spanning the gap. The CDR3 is CSVEGTLDTEAFF. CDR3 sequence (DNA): TGCAGCGTTGAAGGGACCCTCGACACTGAAGCTTTCTTT.

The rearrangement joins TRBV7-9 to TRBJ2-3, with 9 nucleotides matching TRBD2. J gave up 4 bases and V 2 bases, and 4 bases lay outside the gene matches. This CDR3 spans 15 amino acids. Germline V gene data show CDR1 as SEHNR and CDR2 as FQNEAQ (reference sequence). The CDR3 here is CASSLWGLAADTQYF. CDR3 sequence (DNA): TGTGCCAGCAGCTTATGGGGACTAGCAGCAGATACGCAGTATTTT.

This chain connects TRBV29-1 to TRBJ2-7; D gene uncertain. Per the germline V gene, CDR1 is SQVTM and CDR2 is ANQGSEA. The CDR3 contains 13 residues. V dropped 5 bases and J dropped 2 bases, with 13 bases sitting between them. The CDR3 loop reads CSVSDGAAYEQYF. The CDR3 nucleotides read TGCAGCGTTTCGGACGGAGCCGCCTACGAGCAGTACTTC.

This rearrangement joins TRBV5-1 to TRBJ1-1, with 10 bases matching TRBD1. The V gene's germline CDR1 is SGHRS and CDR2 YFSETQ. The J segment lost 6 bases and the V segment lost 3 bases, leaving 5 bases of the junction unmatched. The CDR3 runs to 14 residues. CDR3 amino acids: CASSSPGTGAEAFF. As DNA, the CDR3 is TGCGCCAGCAGCTCGCCCGGGACAGGGGCTGAAGCTTTCTTT.

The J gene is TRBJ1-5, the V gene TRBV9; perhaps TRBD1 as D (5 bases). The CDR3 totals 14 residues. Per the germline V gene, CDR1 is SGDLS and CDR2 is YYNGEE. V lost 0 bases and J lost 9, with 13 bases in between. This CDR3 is CASSVDDSLRPQHF. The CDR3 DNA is TGTGCCAGCAGCGTAGATGACAGTTTACGGCCCCAGCATTTT. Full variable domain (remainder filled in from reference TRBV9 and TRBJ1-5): DSGVTQTPKHLITATGQRVTLRCSPRSGDLSVYWYQQSLDQGLQFLIQYYNGEERAKGNILERFSAQQFPDLHSELNLSSLELGDSALYFCASSVDDSLRPQHFGDGTRLSIL.

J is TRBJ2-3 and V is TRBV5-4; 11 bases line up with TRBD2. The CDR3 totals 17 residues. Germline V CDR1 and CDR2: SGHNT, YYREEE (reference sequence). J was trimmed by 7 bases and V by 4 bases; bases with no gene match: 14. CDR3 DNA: TGTGCCAGCAGCCCCGACCTAGCGGGGGGTGGTACTTATACGCAGTATTTT. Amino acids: CASSPDLAGGGTYTQYF.

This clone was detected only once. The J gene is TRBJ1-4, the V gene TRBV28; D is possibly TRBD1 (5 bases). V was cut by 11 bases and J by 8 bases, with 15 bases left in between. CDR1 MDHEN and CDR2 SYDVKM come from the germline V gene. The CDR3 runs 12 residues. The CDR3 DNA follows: TGTGCCGGCCAGACGCGGGGCGAAAAACTGTTTTTT. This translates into CAGQTRGEKLFF.

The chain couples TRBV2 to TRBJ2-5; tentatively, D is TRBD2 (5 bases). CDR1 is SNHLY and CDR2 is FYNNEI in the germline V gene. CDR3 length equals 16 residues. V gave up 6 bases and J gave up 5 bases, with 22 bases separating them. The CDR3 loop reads CASRETPPGRAETQYF. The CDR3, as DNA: TGTGCCAGCAGGGAGACTCCGCCGGGAAGAGCTGAGACCCAGTACTTC.

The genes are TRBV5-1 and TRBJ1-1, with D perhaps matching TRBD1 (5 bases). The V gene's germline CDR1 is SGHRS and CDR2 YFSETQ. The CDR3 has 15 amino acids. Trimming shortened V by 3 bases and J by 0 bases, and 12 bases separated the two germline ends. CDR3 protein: CASSYSRDMNTEAFF. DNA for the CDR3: TGCGCCAGCAGCTACTCCAGGGATATGAACACTGAAGCTTTCTTT.